The source of this T cell receptor (beta chain) is a study of early T cells in non-severe SARS-CoV-2 infection. About the study: Bulk RNA isolated from unsorted whole blood underwent sequencing; chains were not paired.

Molecules of cDNA were individually given unique molecular identifiers that were attached to them. TCRdb analysed the 5' RACE reads with MiXCR anew, one entry per CDR3 protein. The sample shows some 75,000 distinct CDR3 sequences, approximately 15% of them seen only once. Trimming pared 6 bases from V and 0 bases from J, leaving 10 bases between. This CDR3 region has 14 residues. In germline, CDR1 is MNHEY, CDR2 SVGAGI. Study results and caveats: Comparison of clonotypes with VDJdb favored anti-spike CD8 responses while missing private and CD4 specificities.

Comments on this clonotype: The antigen is undetermined.

The sequence was obtained from an adult who was a healthcare worker with PCR-confirmed SARS-CoV-2 infection or an uninfected control (not recorded which). The V gene is TRBV6-5, the J gene TRBJ2-3; possible D gene TRBD1, 6 bases. The sample taken for sequencing was whole blood. CDR3 sequence reads: CASRQTGSTDTQYF. CDR3 bases: TGTGCCAGCAGGCAGACAGGAAGCACAGATACGCAGTATTTT.